The entry below gives a single T cell receptor (beta chain) sequence along with its context. Described time point: peripheral blood 6 weeks after treatment start. Samples were collected from each patient before treatment and during treatment. Each patient gave between 1 and 8 of them in total. This specimen comes from a study of PD-L1 blockade in urothelial cancer. About the research overall: Blood analysis occurred 3 weeks (second dose) and 6 weeks after treatment start.

Clones were sequenced by immunoSEQ multiplex PCR, and TCRdb holds only the in-frame ones, with some missing. The sample contains 90,000 to 130,000 clones, about 91% of which appear only once. V shed 7 bases and J shed 3 bases, with 13 bases lying between them. The length of the CDR3 is 13 residues. Per the germline V gene, CDR1 is MNHNY and CDR2 is SVGAGI (reference sequence). This specimen consisted of PBMCs, obtained around atezolizumab (anti-PD-L1) treatment. The rearrangement joins TRBV6-6 to TRBJ2-7, with TRBD2 as a possible D gene (5 bases). This clonotype originated in a man in his 60s with urothelial cancer. The CDR3 protein is CASTPSGDYEQYF. The CDR3 bases are TGTGCCAGCACCCCTTCCGGGGACTACGAGCAGTACTTC.